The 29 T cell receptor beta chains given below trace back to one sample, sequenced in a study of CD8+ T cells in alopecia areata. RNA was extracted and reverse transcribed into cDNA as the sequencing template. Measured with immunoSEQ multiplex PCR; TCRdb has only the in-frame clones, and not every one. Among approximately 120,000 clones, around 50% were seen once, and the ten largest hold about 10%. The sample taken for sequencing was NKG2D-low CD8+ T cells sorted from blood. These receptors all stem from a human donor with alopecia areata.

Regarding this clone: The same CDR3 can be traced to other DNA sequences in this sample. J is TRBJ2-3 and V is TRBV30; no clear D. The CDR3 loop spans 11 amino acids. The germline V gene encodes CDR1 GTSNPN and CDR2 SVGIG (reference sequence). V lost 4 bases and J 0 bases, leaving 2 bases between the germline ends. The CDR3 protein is CAWTSTDTQYF. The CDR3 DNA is TGTGCCTGGACAAGCACAGATACGCAGTATTTT.

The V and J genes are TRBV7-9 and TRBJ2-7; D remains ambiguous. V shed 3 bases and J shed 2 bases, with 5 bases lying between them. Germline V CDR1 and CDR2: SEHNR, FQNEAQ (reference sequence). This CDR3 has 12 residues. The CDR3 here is CASSFKTYEQYF. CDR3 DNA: TGTGCCAGCAGCTTCAAGACCTACGAGCAGTACTTC.

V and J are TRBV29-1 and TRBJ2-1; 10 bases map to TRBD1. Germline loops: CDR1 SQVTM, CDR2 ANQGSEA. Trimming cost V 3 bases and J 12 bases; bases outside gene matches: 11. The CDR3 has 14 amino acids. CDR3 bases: TGCAGCGTTGAGGTTACGGGACAGGGGTTTGGGCAGTTCTTC. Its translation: CSVEVTGQGFGQFF.

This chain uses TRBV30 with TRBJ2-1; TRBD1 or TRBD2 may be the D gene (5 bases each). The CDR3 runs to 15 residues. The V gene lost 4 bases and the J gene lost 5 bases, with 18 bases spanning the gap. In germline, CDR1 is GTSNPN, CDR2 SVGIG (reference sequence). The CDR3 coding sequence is TGTGCCTGGATTCCGGTAGAGGGGCGGCACAATGAGCAGTTCTTC. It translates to CAWIPVEGRHNEQFF.

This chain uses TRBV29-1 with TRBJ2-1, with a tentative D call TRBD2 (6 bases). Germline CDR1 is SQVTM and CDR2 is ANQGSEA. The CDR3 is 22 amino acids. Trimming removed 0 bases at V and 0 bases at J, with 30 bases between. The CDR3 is CSVEDYEDSAGRISSSYNEQFF. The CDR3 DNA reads TGCAGCGTTGAAGATTATGAAGACTCGGCGGGAAGAATATCGAGCTCCTACAATGAGCAGTTCTTC.

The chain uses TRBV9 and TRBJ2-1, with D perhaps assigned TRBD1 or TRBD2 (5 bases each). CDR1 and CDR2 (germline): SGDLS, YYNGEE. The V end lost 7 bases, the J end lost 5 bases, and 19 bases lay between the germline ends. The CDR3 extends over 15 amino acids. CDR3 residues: CASALRLGVNNEQFF. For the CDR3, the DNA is TGTGCCAGCGCTCTCCGCTTGGGGGTGAACAATGAGCAGTTCTTC.

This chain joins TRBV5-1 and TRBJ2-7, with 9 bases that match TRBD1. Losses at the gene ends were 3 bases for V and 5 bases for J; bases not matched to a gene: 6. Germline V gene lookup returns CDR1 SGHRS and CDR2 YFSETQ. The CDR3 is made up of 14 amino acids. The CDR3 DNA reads TGCGCCAGCAGCTGGGGGACAGGGAACAACGAGCAGTACTTC. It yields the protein CASSWGTGNNEQYF.

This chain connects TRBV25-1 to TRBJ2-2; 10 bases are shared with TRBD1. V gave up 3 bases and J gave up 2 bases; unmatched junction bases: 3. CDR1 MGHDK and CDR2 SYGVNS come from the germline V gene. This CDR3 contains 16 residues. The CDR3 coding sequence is TGTGCCAGCAGTGACGGGACAGGGGTCAACACCGGGGAGCTGTTTTTT. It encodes CASSDGTGVNTGELFF. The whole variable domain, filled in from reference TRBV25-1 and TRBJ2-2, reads EADIYQTPRYLVIGTGKKITLECSQTMGHDKMYWYQQDPGMELHLIHYSYGVNSTEKGDLSSESTVSRIRTEHFPLTLESARPSHTSQYLCASSDGTGVNTGELFFGEGSRLTVL.

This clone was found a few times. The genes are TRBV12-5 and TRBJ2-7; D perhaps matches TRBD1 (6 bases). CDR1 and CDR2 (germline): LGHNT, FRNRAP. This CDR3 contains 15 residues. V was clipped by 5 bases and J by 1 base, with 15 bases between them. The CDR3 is CASGGQKPLSYEQYF. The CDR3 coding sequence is TGTGCTAGTGGTGGACAGAAACCCCTATCCTACGAGCAGTACTTC.

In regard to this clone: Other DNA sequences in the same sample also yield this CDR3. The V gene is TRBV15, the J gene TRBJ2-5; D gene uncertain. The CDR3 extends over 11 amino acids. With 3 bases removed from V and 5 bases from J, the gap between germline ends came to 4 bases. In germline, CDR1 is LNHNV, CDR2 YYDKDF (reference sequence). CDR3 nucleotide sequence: TGTGCCACCAGCAGGGGGGAGACCCAGTACTTC. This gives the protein CATSRGETQYF.

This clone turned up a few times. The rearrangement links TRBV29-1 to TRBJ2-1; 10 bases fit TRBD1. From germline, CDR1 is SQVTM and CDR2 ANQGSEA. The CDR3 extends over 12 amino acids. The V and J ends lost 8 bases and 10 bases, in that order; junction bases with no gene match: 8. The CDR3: CSLRTGGLEQFF. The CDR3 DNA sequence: TGCAGCCTCAGGACAGGGGGTTTGGAGCAGTTCTTC.

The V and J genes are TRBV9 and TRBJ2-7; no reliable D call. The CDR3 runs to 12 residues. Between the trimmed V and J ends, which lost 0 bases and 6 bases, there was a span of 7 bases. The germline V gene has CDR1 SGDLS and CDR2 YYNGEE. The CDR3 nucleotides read TGTGCCAGCAGCGTAGATGGAATCGAGCAGTACTTC. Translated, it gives CASSVDGIEQYF.

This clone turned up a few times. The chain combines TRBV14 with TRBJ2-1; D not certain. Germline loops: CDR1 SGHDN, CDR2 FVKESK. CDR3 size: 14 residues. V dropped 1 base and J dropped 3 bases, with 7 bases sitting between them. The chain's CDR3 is CASSQASSYNEQFF. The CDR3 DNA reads TGTGCCAGCAGCCAAGCCTCCAGCTACAATGAGCAGTTCTTC.

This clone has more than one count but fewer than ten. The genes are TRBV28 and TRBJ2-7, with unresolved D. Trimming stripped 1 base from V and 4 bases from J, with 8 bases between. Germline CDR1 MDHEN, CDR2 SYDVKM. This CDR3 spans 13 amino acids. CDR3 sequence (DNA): TGTGCCAGCAGTTTATCCTCCTCTTACGAGCAGTACTTC. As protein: CASSLSSSYEQYF.

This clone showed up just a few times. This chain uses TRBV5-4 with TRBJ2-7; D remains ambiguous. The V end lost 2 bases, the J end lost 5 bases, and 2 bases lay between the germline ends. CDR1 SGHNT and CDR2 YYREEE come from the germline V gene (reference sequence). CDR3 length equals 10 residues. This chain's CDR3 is CASSFDEQYF. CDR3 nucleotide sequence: TGTGCCAGCAGCTTCGACGAGCAGTACTTC.

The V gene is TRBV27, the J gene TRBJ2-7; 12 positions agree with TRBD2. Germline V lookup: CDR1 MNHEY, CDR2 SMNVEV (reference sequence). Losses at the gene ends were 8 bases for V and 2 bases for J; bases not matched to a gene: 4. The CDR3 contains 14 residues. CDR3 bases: TGTGCCAGCGGAGGACTAGCGGGGCCCTACGAGCAGTACTTC. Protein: CASGGLAGPYEQYF.

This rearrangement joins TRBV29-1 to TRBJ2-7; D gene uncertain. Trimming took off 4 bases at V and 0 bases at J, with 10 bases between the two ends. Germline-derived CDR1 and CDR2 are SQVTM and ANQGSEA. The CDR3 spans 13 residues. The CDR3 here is CSVVTLSSYEQYF. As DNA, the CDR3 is TGCAGCGTTGTCACCTTGAGCTCCTACGAGCAGTACTTC.

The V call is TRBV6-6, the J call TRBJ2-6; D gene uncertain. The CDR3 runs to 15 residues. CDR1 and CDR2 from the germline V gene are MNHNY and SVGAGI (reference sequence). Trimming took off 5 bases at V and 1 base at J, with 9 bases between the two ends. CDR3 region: CASSPTLSGANVLTF. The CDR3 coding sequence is TGTGCCAGCAGTCCTACGCTTTCTGGGGCCAACGTCCTGACTTTC.

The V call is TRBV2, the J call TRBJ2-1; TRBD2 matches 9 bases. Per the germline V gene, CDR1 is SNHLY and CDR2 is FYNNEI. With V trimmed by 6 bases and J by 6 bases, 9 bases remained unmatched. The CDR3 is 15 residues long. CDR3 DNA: TGTGCCAGCAGGGTTAGCGGGGGTCCCTTCAATGAGCAGTTCTTC. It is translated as CASRVSGGPFNEQFF.

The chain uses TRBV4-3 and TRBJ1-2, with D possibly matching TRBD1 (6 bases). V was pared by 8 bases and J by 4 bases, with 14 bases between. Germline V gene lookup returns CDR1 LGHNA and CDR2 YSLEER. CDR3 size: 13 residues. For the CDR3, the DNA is TGCGCCAGCCGGGGGGCTAGAGTCTATGGCTACACCTTC. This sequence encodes CASRGARVYGYTF.

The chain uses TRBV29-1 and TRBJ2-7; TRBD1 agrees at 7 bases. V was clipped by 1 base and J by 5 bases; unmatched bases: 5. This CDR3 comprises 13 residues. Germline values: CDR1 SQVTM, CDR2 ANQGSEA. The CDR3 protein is CSVEGQGYHEQYF. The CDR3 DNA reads TGCAGCGTTGAAGGACAGGGCTATCACGAGCAGTACTTC.

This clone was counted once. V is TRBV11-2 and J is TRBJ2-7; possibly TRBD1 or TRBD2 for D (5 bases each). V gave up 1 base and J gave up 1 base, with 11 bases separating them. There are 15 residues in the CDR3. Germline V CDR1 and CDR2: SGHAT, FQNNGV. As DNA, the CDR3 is TGTGCCAGCAGCTTAGGGCTGGGACGGTCCTACGAGCAGTACTTC. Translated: CASSLGLGRSYEQYF.

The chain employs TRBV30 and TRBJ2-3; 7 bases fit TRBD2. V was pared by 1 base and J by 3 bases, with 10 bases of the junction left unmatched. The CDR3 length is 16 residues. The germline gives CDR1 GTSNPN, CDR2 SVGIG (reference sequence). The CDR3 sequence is CAWSDPWAGVTDTQYF. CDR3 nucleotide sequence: TGTGCCTGGAGTGACCCTTGGGCGGGGGTAACAGATACGCAGTATTTT.

CDR3 nucleotide sequence: TGTGCCTGGACAGGGGGTCCCTACGAGCAGTACTTC. Translated, it gives CAWTGGPYEQYF. This rearrangement joins TRBV30 to TRBJ2-7; 7 bases line up with TRBD1. The V and J ends lost 4 bases and 2 bases, in that order; junction bases with no gene match: 2. CDR3 length: 12 residues. CDR1 GTSNPN and CDR2 SVGIG come from the germline V gene (reference sequence). Full variable domain (remainder filled in from reference TRBV30 and TRBJ2-7): SQTIHQWPATLVQPVGSPLSLECTVEGTSNPNLYWYRQAAGRGLQLLFYSVGIGQISSEVPQNLSASRPQDRQFILSSKKLLLSDSGFYLCAWTGGPYEQYFGPGTRLTVT.

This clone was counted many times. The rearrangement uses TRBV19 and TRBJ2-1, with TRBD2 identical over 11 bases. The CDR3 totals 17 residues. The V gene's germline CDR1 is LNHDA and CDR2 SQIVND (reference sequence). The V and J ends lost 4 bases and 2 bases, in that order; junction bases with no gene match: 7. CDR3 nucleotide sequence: TGTGCCAGTAGTAAGGAGGGACTAGCGGAAGCCTACAATGAGCAGTTCTTC. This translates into CASSKEGLAEAYNEQFF.

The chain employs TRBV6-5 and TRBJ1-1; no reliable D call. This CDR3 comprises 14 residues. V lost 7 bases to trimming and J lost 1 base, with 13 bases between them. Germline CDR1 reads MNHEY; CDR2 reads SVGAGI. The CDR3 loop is CASTPSLGNTEAFF. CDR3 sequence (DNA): TGTGCCAGCACCCCCTCCCTGGGGAACACTGAAGCTTTCTTT.

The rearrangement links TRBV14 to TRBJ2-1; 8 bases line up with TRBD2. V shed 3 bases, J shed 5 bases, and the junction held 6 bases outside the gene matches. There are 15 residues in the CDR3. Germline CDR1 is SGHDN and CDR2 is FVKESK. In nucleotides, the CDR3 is TGTGCCAGCAGCCATCGGGCGGGGGGAGACAATGAGCAGTTCTTC. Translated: CASSHRAGGDNEQFF.

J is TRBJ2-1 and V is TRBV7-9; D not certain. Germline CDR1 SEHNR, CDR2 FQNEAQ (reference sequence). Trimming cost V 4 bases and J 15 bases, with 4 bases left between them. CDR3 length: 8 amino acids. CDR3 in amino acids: CASSSRFF. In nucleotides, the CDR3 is TGTGCCAGCAGCTCCCGGTTCTTC.

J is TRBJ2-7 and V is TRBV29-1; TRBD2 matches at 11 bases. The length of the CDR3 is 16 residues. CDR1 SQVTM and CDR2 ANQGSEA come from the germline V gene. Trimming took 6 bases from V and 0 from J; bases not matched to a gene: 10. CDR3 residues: CSVAGTSGSSSYEQYF. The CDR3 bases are TGCAGCGTGGCAGGGACTAGCGGTTCGAGCTCCTACGAGCAGTACTTC.